This T cell receptor (beta chain) was profiled in a study of shared clonotypes between healthy human individuals. Samples underwent the assay at deep level. Profiling relied on immunoSEQ multiplex PCR, and the TCRdb table lists in-frame clones only, not all of them. The sample consists of around 1,900,000 clones, approximately 92% of them appearing once. The CDR3 consists of 13 residues. V lost 7 bases to trimming and J lost 3 bases, with 12 bases between them. The V gene's germline CDR1 is SEHNR and CDR2 FQNEAQ (reference sequence). CD45RO negativity and positive selection for CCR7 defined naive CD8 cells, a population that excluded terminally differentiated effector memory CD45RA+ cells.

Sequences were obtained from naive CD8+ T cells from PBMCs. V usage is TRBV7-9 and J usage is TRBJ1-1, with D perhaps matching TRBD1 (5 bases). The sequence was collected from a man between 18 and 29 years old in good health. Some clones in this sample may be carry-over from other donors' samples. The CDR3 coding sequence is TGTGCCAGCATCCTCGGGGGGGACACTGAAGCTTTCTTT. This translates into CASILGGDTEAFF.